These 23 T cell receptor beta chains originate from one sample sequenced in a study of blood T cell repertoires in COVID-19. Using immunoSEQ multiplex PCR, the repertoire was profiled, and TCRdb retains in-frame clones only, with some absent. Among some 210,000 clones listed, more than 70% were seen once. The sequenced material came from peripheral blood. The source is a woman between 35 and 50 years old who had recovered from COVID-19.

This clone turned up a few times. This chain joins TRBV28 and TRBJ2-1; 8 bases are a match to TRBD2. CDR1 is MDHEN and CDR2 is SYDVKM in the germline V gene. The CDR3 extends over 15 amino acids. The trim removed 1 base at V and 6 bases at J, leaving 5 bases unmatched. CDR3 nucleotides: TGTGCCAGCAGTTTATCAGGGACTAGAACCAATGAGCAGTTCTTC. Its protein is CASSLSGTRTNEQFF.

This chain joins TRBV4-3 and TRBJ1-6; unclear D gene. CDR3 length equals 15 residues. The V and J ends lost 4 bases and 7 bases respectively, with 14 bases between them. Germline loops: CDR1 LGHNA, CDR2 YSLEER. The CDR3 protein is CASSPGRAVNSPLHF. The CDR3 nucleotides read TGCGCCAGCAGCCCCGGGCGGGCAGTAAATTCACCCCTCCACTTT.

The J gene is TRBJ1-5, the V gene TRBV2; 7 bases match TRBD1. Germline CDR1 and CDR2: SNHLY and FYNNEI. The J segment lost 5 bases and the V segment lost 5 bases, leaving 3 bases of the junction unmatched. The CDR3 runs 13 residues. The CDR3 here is CASSITGDQPQHF. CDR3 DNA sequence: TGTGCCAGCAGTATTACAGGGGATCAGCCCCAGCATTTT.

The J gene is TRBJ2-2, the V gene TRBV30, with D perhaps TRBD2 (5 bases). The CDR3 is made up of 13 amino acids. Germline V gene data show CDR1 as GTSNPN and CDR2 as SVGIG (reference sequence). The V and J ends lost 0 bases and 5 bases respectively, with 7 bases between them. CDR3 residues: CAWSVLGTGELFF. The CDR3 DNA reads TGTGCCTGGAGTGTACTAGGTACCGGGGAGCTGTTTTTT.

The CDR3 nucleotides are TGTGCCAGCAGCTTAATCTACAGGGCGGACACCGGGGAGCTGTTTTTT. Amino acids: CASSLIYRADTGELFF. The genes are TRBV11-2 and TRBJ2-2; D perhaps matches TRBD1 (6 bases). The CDR3 runs 16 residues. V was shortened by 2 bases and J by 3 bases, with 13 bases between the two germline ends. From germline, CDR1 is SGHAT and CDR2 FQNNGV.

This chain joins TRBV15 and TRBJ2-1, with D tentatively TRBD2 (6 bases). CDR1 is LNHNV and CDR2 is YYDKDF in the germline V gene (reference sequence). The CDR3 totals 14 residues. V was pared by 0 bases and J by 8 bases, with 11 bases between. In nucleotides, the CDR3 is TGTGCCACCAGCAGAGATAAGGGACTGGATGAGCAGTTCTTC. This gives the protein CATSRDKGLDEQFF.

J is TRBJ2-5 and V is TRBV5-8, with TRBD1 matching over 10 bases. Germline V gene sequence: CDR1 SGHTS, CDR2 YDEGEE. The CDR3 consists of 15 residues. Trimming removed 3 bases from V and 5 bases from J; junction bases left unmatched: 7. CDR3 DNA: TGTGCCAGCAGCTCCCGGACAGGGGGGTTGGAGACCCAGTACTTC. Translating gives CASSSRTGGLETQYF.

CDR3 in DNA: TGTGCCAGCAGTTTATCAAGGGACAGTGGAAACACCATATATTTT. It specifies CASSLSRDSGNTIYF. The V call is TRBV28, the J call TRBJ1-3; 7 positions match TRBD1. V was pared by 1 base and J by 3 bases, with 3 bases of the junction left unmatched. Germline lookup yields CDR1 MDHEN and CDR2 SYDVKM. The CDR3 extends over 15 amino acids.

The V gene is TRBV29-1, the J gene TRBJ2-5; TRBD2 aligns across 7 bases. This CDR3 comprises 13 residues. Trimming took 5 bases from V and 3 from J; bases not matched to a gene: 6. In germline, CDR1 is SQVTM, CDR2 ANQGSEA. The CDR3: CSVIGLVEETQYF. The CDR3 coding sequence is TGCAGCGTTATAGGACTAGTTGAAGAGACCCAGTACTTC.

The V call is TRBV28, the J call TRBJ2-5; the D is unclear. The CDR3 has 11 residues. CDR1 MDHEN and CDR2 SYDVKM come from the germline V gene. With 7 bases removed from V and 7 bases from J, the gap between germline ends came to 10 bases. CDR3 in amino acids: CASTRPGTQYF. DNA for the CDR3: TGTGCCAGCACCAGGCCCGGGACCCAGTACTTC.

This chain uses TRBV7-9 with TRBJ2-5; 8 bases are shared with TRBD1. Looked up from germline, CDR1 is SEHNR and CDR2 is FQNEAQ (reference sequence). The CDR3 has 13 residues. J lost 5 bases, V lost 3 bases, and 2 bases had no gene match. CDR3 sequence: CASSLDRVETQYF. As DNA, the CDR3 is TGTGCCAGCAGCTTGGACAGGGTTGAGACCCAGTACTTC. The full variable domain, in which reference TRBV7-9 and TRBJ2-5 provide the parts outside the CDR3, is DTGVSQNPRHKITKRGQNVTFRCDPISEHNRLYWYRQTLGQGPEFLTYFQNEAQLEKSRLLSDRFSAERPKGSFSTLEIQRTEQGDSAMYLCASSLDRVETQYFGPGTRLLVL.

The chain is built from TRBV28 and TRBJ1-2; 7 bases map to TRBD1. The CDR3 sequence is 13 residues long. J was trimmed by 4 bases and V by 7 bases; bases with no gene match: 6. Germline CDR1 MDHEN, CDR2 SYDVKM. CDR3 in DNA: TGTGCCAGCAAGTCGGGACAGCTCTATGGCTACACCTTC. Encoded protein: CASKSGQLYGYTF.

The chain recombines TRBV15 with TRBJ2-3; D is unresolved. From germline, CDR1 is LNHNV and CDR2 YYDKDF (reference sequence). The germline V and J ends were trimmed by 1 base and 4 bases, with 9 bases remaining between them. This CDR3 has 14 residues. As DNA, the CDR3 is TGTGCCACCAGCAGAGGTGGGCTTCCAGATACGCAGTATTTT. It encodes CATSRGGLPDTQYF.

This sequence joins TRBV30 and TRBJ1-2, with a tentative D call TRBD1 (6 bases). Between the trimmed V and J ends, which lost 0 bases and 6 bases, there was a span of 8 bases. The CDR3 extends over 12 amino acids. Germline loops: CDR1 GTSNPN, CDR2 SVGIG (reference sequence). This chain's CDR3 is CAWSVGGDGYTF. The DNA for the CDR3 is TGTGCCTGGAGTGTAGGGGGGGATGGCTACACCTTC.

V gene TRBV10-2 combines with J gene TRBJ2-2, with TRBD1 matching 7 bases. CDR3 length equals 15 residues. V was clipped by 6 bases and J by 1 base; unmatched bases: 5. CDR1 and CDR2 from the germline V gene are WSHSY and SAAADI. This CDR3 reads CASSPGQMNTGELFF. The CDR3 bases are TGCGCCAGCAGCCCGGGACAGATGAACACCGGGGAGCTGTTTTTT.

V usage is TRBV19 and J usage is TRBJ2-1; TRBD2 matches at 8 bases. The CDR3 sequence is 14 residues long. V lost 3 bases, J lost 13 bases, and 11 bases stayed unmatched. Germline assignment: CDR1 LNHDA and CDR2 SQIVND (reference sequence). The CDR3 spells CASSITSLAGPQFF. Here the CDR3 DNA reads TGTGCCAGTAGTATTACGTCGCTAGCGGGCCCTCAGTTCTTC.

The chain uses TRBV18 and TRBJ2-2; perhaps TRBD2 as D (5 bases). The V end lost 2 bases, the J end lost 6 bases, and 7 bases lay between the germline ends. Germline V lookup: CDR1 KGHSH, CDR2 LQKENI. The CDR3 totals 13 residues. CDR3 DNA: TGTGCCAGCTCACCAGGGGAGTCCGGGGAGCTGTTTTTT. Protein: CASSPGESGELFF.

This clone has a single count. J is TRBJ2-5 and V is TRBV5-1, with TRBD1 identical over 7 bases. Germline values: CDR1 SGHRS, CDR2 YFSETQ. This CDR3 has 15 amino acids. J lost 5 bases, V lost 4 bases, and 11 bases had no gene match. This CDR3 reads CASSQRQGGSETQYF. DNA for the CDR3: TGCGCCAGCAGCCAACGACAGGGTGGTTCGGAGACCCAGTACTTC.

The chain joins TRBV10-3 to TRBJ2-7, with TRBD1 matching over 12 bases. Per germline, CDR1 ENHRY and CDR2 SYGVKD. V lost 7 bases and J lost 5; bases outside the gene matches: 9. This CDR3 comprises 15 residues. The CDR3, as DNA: TGTGCCATCATGCATGAGGGACAGGGGGCAGACGAGCAGTACTTC. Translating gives CAIMHEGQGADEQYF.

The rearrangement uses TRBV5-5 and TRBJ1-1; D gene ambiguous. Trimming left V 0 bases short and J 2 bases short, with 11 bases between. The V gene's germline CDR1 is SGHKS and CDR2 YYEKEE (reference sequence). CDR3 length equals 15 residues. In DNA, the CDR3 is TGTGCCAGCAGCTTGGCAGGACGGACTAACACTGAAGCTTTCTTT. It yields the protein CASSLAGRTNTEAFF.

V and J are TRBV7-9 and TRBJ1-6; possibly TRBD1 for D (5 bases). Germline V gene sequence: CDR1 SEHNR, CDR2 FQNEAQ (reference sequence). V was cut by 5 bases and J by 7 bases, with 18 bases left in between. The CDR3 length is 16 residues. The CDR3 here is CASSPETVPANSPLHF. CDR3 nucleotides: TGTGCCAGCAGCCCGGAGACAGTCCCAGCGAATTCACCCCTCCACTTT.

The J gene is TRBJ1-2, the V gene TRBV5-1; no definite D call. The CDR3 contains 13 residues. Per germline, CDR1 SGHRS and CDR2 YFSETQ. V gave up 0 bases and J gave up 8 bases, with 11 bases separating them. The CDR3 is CASSLGEARGYTF. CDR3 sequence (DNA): TGCGCCAGCAGCTTGGGAGAGGCTCGGGGCTACACCTTC.

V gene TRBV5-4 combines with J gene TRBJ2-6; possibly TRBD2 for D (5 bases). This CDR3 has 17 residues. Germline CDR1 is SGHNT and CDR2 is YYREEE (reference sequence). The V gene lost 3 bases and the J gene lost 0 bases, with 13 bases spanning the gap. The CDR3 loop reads CASSSDRTSSGANVLTF. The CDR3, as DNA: TGTGCCAGCAGCTCGGACCGTACTAGCTCTGGGGCCAACGTCCTGACTTTC.